This paragraph covers one TCR beta chain sequence. This sample was taken from a study of blood T cell repertoires in COVID-19. About the study: Specimens from acute and convalescent COVID-19 originated in the United States, Italy and Spain. From T cells, B-cell-depleted T cells, or PBMCs came the material, which was cDNA or gDNA.

V lost 6 bases, J lost 8 bases, and 7 bases stayed unmatched. The CDR3 has 15 residues. Germline CDR1 reads SEHNR; CDR2 reads FQNEAQ (reference sequence). Under the authors' procedure: By means of reference gene primer amplification, nucleated cell counts were estimated. Sequencing used immunoSEQ multiplex PCR; TCRdb keeps in-frame clones, though not all of them. D and trimming were read from the DNA, whereas the V and J calls and clone size are those reported in that table. The data show about 71,000 clones, with roughly 89% seen just once and approximately 1.9% held by the top ten. The J gene is TRBJ2-1, the V gene TRBV7-9, with 13 bases lining up with TRBD2. Material: peripheral blood. The sequence was obtained from a man aged 25-45 years with acute or convalescent COVID-19. CDR3: CASRVLAGGSDEQFF. In DNA form, the CDR3 reads TGTGCCAGCAGAGTACTAGCGGGAGGGTCCGATGAGCAGTTCTTC. Complete variable domain (other parts from reference TRBV7-9 and TRBJ2-1): DTGVSQNPRHKITKRGQNVTFRCDPISEHNRLYWYRQTLGQGPEFLTYFQNEAQLEKSRLLSDRFSAERPKGSFSTLEIQRTEQGDSAMYLCASRVLAGGSDEQFFGPGTRLTVL.